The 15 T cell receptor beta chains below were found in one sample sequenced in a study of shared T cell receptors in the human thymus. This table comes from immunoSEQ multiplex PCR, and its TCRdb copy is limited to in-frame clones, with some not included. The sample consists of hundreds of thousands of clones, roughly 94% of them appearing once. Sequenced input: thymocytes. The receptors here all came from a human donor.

Written as DNA, the CDR3 is TGTGCCAGCAGTCTCACTGGGACAGCCCTCCGTGGCTACACCTTC. Protein sequence: CASSLTGTALRGYTF. The chain joins TRBV2 to TRBJ1-2; 7 nucleotides align to TRBD1. The CDR3 spans 15 residues. Losses at the gene ends were 5 bases for V and 7 bases for J; bases not matched to a gene: 13. The germline V gene encodes CDR1 SNHLY and CDR2 FYNNEI.

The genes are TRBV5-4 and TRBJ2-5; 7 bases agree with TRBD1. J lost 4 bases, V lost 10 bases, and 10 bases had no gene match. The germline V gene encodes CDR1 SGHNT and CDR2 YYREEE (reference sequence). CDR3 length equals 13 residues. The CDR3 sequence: CAEGKGGRETQYF. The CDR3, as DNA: TGTGCCGAAGGGAAAGGGGGCAGAGAGACCCAGTACTTC.

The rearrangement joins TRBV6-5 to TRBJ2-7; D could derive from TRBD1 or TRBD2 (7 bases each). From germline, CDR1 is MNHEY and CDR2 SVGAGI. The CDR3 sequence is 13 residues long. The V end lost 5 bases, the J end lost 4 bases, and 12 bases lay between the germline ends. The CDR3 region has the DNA TGTGCCAGCAGTACCAGGGGGGGGTACGAGCAGTACTTC. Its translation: CASSTRGGYEQYF.

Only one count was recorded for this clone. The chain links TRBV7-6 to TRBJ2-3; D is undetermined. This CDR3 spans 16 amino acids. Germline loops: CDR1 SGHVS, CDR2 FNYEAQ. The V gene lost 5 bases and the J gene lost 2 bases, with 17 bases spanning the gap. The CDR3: CASSPLRRRYTDTQYF. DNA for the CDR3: TGTGCCAGCAGCCCCCTGAGGCGGCGGTACACAGATACGCAGTATTTT.

The CDR3 loop is CASAYVAGGLIYNEQFF. CDR3 sequence (DNA): TGCGCCAGCGCCTACGTAGCGGGAGGCCTTATCTACAATGAGCAGTTCTTC. The gene calls are TRBV10-2 and TRBJ2-1, with TRBD2 matching 10 bases. The V segment lost 8 bases and the J segment 3 bases; nucleotides outside the gene matches: 13. The CDR3 has 17 amino acids. Germline V gives CDR1 WSHSY, CDR2 SAAADI.

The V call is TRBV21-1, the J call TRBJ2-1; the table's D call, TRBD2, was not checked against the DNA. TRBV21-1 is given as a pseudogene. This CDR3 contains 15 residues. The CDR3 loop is CASTSESHSYNEQFF. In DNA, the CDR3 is TGTGCCAGCACCTCGGAGTCTCACTCCTACAATGAGCAGTTCTTC.

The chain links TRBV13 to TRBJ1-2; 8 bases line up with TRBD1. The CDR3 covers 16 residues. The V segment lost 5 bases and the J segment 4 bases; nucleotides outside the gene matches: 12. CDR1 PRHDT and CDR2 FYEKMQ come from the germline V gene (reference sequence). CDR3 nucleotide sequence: TGTGCCAGCAGCCCGCGGACAGGGTGGAAGGTCTATGGCTACACCTTC. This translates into CASSPRTGWKVYGYTF.

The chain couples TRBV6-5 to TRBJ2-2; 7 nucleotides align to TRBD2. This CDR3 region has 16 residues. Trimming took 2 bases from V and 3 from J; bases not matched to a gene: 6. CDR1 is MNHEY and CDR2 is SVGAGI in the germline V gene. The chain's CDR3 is CASSYVRGSYTGELFF. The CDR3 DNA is TGTGCCAGCAGTTACGTCCGCGGGAGTTACACCGGGGAGCTGTTTTTT.

The CDR3 is CASSEKDEQFF. As DNA, the CDR3 is TGTGCCAGCAGTGAAAAGGATGAGCAGTTCTTC. This chain joins TRBV2 and TRBJ2-1, with D unclear. Trimming removed 2 bases from V and 8 bases from J, with 4 bases in between. In germline, CDR1 is SNHLY, CDR2 FYNNEI. This CDR3 has 11 residues.

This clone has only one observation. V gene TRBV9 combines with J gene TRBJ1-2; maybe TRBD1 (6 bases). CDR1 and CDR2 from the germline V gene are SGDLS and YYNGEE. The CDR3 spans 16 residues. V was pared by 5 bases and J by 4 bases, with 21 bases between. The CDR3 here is CASRKLQGYRGYGYTF. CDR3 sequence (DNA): TGTGCCAGCAGAAAACTACAGGGTTACCGGGGCTATGGCTACACCTTC.

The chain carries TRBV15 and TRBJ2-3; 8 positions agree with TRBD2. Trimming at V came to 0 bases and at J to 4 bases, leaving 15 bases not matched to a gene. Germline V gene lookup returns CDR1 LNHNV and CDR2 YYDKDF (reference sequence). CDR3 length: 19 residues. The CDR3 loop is CATSRDWGLAGPPADTQYF. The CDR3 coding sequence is TGTGCCACCAGCAGAGATTGGGGGCTAGCGGGTCCCCCGGCAGATACGCAGTATTTT. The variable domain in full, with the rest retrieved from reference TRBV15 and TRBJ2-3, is DAMVIQNPRYQVTQFGKPVTLSCSQTLNHNVMYWYQQKSSQAPKLLFHYYDKDFNNEADTPDNFQSRRPNTSFCFLDIRSPGLGDTAMYLCATSRDWGLAGPPADTQYFGPGTRLTVL.

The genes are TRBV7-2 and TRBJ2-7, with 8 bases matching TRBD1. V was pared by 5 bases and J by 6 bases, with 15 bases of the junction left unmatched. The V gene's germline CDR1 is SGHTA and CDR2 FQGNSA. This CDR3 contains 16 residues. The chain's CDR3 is CASSPPSGQGLSEQYF. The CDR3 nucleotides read TGTGCCAGCAGCCCCCCTTCCGGACAGGGACTTAGCGAGCAGTACTTC.

CDR3 loop: CASSSQGVDTQYF. CDR3 DNA sequence: TGTGCCAGCAGTTCCCAGGGGGTTGATACGCAGTATTTT. The rearrangement links TRBV28 to TRBJ2-3, with 7 bases identical to TRBD1. J was trimmed by 6 bases and V by 4 bases; bases with no gene match: 4. The CDR3 contains 13 residues. Germline V gives CDR1 MDHEN, CDR2 SYDVKM. The variable domain in full, with the rest retrieved from reference TRBV28 and TRBJ2-3, is DVKVTQSSRYLVKRTGEKVFLECVQDMDHENMFWYRQDPGLGLRLIYFSYDVKMKEKGDIPEGYSVSREKKERFSLILESASTNQTSMYLCASSSQGVDTQYFGPGTRLTVL.

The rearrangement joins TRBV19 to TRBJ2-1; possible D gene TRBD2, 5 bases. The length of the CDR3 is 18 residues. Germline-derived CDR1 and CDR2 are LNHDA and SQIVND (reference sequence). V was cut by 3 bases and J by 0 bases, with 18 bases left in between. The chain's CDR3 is CASSIRVAGGSSYNEQFF. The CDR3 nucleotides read TGTGCCAGTAGTATTCGCGTTGCGGGTGGTAGCTCCTACAATGAGCAGTTCTTC.

CDR3 in amino acids: CASSIGWRVAGGREQFF. The CDR3, as DNA: TGTGCCAGTAGTATAGGGTGGAGAGTAGCGGGAGGCAGGGAGCAGTTCTTC. V usage is TRBV19 and J usage is TRBJ2-1; 10 bases map to TRBD2. Germline V gene data show CDR1 as LNHDA and CDR2 as SQIVND (reference sequence). Trimming at V came to 1 base and at J to 10 bases, leaving 13 bases not matched to a gene. The CDR3 runs to 17 residues.